The T cell receptor beta chain under discussion was sequenced for a study of blood T cell repertoires in COVID-19. Overall study: Acute-phase and convalescent COVID-19 samples originated in the United States, Italy and Spain. Nucleic acid was either cDNA or gDNA, and it came from T cells, B-cell-depleted T cells, or PBMCs.

The study assigned cohorts using participant-reported clinical history. Per the authors' pipeline: Estimation of nucleated cell counts relied on the amplification of reference gene primers. Generated by immunoSEQ multiplex PCR, the TCRdb table keeps only in-frame clones and is missing some. V and J calls and clone size are those listed in that table; D and trimming were worked out from the DNA. The sample holds roughly 290,000 clones, 90% seen once. CDR3 length equals 14 residues. With 3 bases removed from V and 2 bases from J, the gap between germline ends came to 8 bases. Germline V gives CDR1 LNHDA, CDR2 SQIVND (reference sequence).

The rearrangement uses TRBV19 and TRBJ2-1, with D perhaps matching TRBD1 (6 bases). Material: PBMCs or T cells enriched from blood (not recorded which). This clonotype originated in a woman under 30 with acute COVID-19. Here the CDR3 reads CASSMRTAYNEQFF. The CDR3 DNA is TGTGCCAGTAGTATGAGGACAGCCTACAATGAGCAGTTCTTC.